A selection of T cell receptor beta chains follows, all from one sample in a study of control samples from healthy donors and cancer patients. Profiling relied on immunoSEQ multiplex PCR, and the TCRdb table lists in-frame clones only, not all of them. In the table there are over 200,000 clones, roughly four fifths of which are singletons. Material for sequencing was PBMCs. These TCRs come from a woman aged 55-70 years with lung cancer. Each CDR3 is given with its conserved first and last residue. A D gene is named only where the DNA matches it firmly. Size is stated for part of the rows, as once, few or many counts, or as a class when the clone is expanded.

>TRBJ2-5|TRBV7-3|-|-
TGTGCCAGCAGCCCACAGGGGAGGATACAAGAGACCCAGTACTTC
CASSPQGRIQETQYF
>TRBJ2-1|TRBV6-5|TRBD1|-
TGTGCCAGCAGCCAGGACAGGGAGAGAAATGAGCAGTTCTTC
CASSQDRERNEQFF
>TRBJ1-5|TRBV30|-|-
TGTGCCTGGGGGTTCTTTCAGCCCCAGCATTTT
CAWGFFQPQHF
>TRBJ1-1|TRBV7-9|-|-
TGTGCCACGGCCCCGGGGTACACTGAAGCTTTCTTT
CATAPGYTEAFF
>TRBJ2-7|TRBV14|TRBD2|-
TGTGCCAGCAGCATACGGACTAGCGGGAGGTTCTACGAGCAGTACTTC
CASSIRTSGRFYEQYF
>TRBJ1-1|TRBV27|-|-
TGTGCCAGCAGTTTTGGGGACACCCGCTCGGTGAGGTTT
CASSFGDTRSVRF
>TRBJ1-1|TRBV10-3|-|once
TGTGCCATCAGTGAGTCGGGGACGGGCACTGAAGCTTTCTTT
CAISESGTGTEAFF
>TRBJ1-6|TRBV5-4|-|-
TGTGCCAGCAGCTCTAGGGTGGAAGGTTCACCCCTCCACTTT
CASSSRVEGSPLHF
>TRBJ2-4|TRBV11-2|-|-
TGTGCCAGCAGCTTAGCCCTGGCCAAAAACATTCAGTACTTC
CASSLALAKNIQYF
>TRBJ1-5|TRBV12-3/TRBV12-4|-|-
TGTGCCAGCAGATCGCAGGGGCCCCAGCATTTT
CASRSQGPQHF
>TRBJ2-1|TRBV7-3|TRBD2|-
TGTGCCAGCAGGCGGACTAGCGGGAGCACCTACAATGAGCAGTTCTTC
CASRRTSGSTYNEQFF
>TRBJ1-2|TRBV28|TRBD1|-
TGTGCCAGCAGTTCCGGGACAGGAGCGACCTATGGCTACACCTTC
CASSSGTGATYGYTF
>TRBJ2-4|TRBV29-1|-|-
TGCAGCGTCCTGGAGCGTTCCATTCAGTACTTC
CSVLERSIQYF
>TRBJ1-6|TRBV6-1|TRBD1|-
TGTGCCAGCAGAGAAGAAGCGACAGGGTATAATTCACCCCTCCACTTT
CASREEATGYNSPLHF
>TRBJ2-3|TRBV5-1|-|-
TGCGCCAGCAGCTACAGGGTTGAGACAGATACGCAGTATTTT
CASSYRVETDTQYF
>TRBJ1-6|TRBV15|-|-
TGTGCCACCAGCAGAGGACAGTATAATTCACCCCTCCACTTT
CATSRGQYNSPLHF
>TRBJ1-2|TRBV12-3/TRBV12-4|-|-
TGTGCCAGCAGTTTAGCCCGCGGAATAGGCTACACCTTC
CASSLARGIGYTF
>TRBJ2-2|TRBV24-1|TRBD2|once
TGTGCCACCGGTCTTTCTAGCGGGAACACCGGGGAGCTGTTTTTT
CATGLSSGNTGELFF
>TRBJ1-5|TRBV5-6|TRBD1|-
TGTGCCAGCAGCTTGAAGGACAGGGGATCGTGGCAGCCCCAGCATTTT
CASSLKDRGSWQPQHF
>TRBJ2-3|TRBV11-2|-|-
TGTGCCAGCAGCTTAGGACCTTCAACTAGCACAGATACGCAGTATTTT
CASSLGPSTSTDTQYF
>TRBJ2-7|TRBV5-1|TRBD1|-
TGCGCCAGCGGCAGGGGGAGTGCCTACGAGCAGTACTTC
CASGRGSAYEQYF
>TRBJ2-1|TRBV7-6|-|-
TGTGCCAGCAGCTCACAGGGAGGGAGCTCCTACAATGAGCAGTTCTTC
CASSSQGGSSYNEQFF
>TRBJ1-1|TRBV10-2|-|-
TGCGCCAGCTGGGAAATCGGGGGGAGCACTGAAGCTTTCTTT
CASWEIGGSTEAFF
>TRBJ1-1|TRBV18|TRBD1|-
TGTGCCAGCTCACCCACGACAGGGGTTGAAGCTTTCTTT
CASSPTTGVEAFF
>TRBJ2-2|TRBV4-1|-|-
TGCGCCAGCAGCCCTCAAACAGGGAACACCGGGGAGCTGTTTTTT
CASSPQTGNTGELFF
>TRBJ1-5|TRBV6-5|-|-
TGTGCCAGCAGTTACTGGGACCCAGGGGAGGGACAGCCCCAGCATTTT
CASSYWDPGEGQPQHF
>TRBJ2-2|TRBV21-1|-|-
TGTGCCAGCAGCAAAGATCAAGGGACCGGGGAGCTGTTTTTT
CASSKDQGTGELFF
>TRBJ2-1|TRBV20-1|-|-
TGCAGTGCACCCCTAGTGGTTGAGCAGTTCTTC
CSAPLVVEQFF
>TRBJ2-3|TRBV5-1|-|-
TGCGCCAGCAGCTTAGGAGATACGCAGTATTTT
CASSLGDTQYF
>TRBJ1-1|TRBV11-2|TRBD1|-
TGTGCCAGCAGCTCGACAGGGCCCGAAACTGAAGCTTTCTTT
CASSSTGPETEAFF
>TRBJ1-4|TRBV10-3|TRBD1|-
TGTGCCAAAACAAGGGACAGTCGGGCGAGGCGTGAAAAACTGTTTTTT
CAKTRDSRARREKLFF
>TRBJ1-1|TRBV19|TRBD1|once
TGTGCCAGTAAGGTCACAGGGGGCACGGAAGCTTTCTTT
CASKVTGGTEAFF
>TRBJ1-2|TRBV20-1|-|-
TGCAGTGCTAGTCTACCGGCCTCTTATGGCTACACCTTC
CSASLPASYGYTF
>TRBJ1-3|TRBV5-1|TRBD1|once
TGCGCCAGCAGCCCGGACAGGAGCTCTGGAAACACCATATATTTT
CASSPDRSSGNTIYF
>TRBJ2-1|TRBV18|TRBD2|-
TGTGCCAGCTCACTCCTAGCGGGAGGGGACAATGAGCAGTTCTTC
CASSLLAGGDNEQFF
>TRBJ1-1|TRBV5-4|-|-
TGTGCCAGCAGCTTTCGGCGGGGAACTGCCGGCACTGAAGCTTTCTTT
CASSFRRGTAGTEAFF
>TRBJ2-5|TRBV19|-|-
TGTGCCAGTAGTATGACAGTAATACAAGAGACCCAGTACTTC
CASSMTVIQETQYF
>TRBJ1-3|TRBV5-1|-|-
TGCGCCAGCAGCTTGGGACCCTCTGGAAACACCATATATTTT
CASSLGPSGNTIYF
>TRBJ2-2|TRBV7-9|TRBD1|-
TGTGCCAGCAGCCGCACCTGGACAGGGGGGGACACCGGGGAGCTGTTTTTT
CASSRTWTGGDTGELFF
>TRBJ1-1|TRBV28|TRBD1|-
TGTGCCAGCCATAGCGGACAGGGGGGCGGCACTGAAGCTTTCTTT
CASHSGQGGGTEAFF
>TRBJ2-3|TRBV5-1|-|-
TGCGCCAGCAGCCAGGCTTGGCCTAGCACAGATACGCAGTATTTT
CASSQAWPSTDTQYF
>TRBJ1-3|TRBV19|-|-
TGTGCCAGTCGCCCGTTGAGCTCTGGAAACACCATATATTTT
CASRPLSSGNTIYF
>TRBJ1-1|TRBV5-1|-|few
TGCGCCAGCAGCTTTAGGACAGCGAACACTGAAGCTTTCTTT
CASSFRTANTEAFF
>TRBJ1-6|TRBV5-1|-|-
TGCGCCAGCAGCTTGGATGGGTATTCACCCCTCCACTTT
CASSLDGYSPLHF
>TRBJ2-5|TRBV20-1|-|-
TGCAGTGCTAGGGGCGTGGAAACCCAGTACTTC
CSARGVETQYF
>TRBJ1-3|TRBV5-1|-|-
TGCGCCAGCAGCTCCACAGGGACGGACACCATATATTTT
CASSSTGTDTIYF